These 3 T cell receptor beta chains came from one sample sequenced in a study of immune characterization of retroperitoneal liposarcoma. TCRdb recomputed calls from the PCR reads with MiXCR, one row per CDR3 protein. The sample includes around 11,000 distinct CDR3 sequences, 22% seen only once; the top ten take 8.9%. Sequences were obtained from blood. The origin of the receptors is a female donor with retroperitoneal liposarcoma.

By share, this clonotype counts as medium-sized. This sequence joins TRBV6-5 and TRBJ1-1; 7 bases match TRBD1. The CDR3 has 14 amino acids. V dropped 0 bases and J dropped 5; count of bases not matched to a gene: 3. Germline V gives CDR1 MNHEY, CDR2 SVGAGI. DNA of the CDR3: TGTGCCAGCAGTTACTCCAGGGGGGGGACTGAAGCTTTCTTT. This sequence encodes CASSYSRGGTEAFF.

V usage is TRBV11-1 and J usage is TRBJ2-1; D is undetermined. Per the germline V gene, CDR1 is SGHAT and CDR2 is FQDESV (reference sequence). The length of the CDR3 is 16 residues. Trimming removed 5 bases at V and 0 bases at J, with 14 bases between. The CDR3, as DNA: TGTGCCAGCAGCCCGTCCCTCGATCCCTCCTACAATGAGCAGTTCTTC. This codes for CASSPSLDPSYNEQFF.

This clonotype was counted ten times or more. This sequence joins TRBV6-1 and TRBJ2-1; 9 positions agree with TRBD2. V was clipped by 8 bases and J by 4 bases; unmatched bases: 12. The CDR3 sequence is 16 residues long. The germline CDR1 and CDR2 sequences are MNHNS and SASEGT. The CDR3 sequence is CASRGMAGGRYNEQFF. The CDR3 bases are TGTGCCAGCCGTGGGATGGCGGGAGGGAGATACAATGAGCAGTTCTTC.